This T cell receptor beta chain emerged from a study of blood T cells in healthy people across ages. Together with a sample-barcoded 5' primer, a J-beta primer mix was included in a second PCR lasting roughly 6 to 12 cycles. TCRdb called the 5' RACE reads again in MiXCR, with one record for every CDR3 protein. The profile shows about a million distinct CDR3 sequences, around two fifths of them singletons. This receptor was taken from a man younger than 30 in good health. Source material: blood.

The DNA for the CDR3 is TGTGCCAGCAGTTACTCGGTCGCGACCCCTAATTCACCCCTCCACTTT. Encoded protein: CASSYSVATPNSPLHF. V is TRBV6-6 and J is TRBJ1-6; D is unresolved. Germline assignment: CDR1 MNHNY and CDR2 SVGAGI (reference sequence). The CDR3 sequence is 16 residues long. Trimming pared 0 bases from V and 6 bases from J, leaving 12 bases between.